This section outlines one TCR beta chain sequence together with its context. This specimen comes from a study of blood T cell repertoires in COVID-19. This CDR3 is 13 amino acids long. Trimming shortened V by 10 bases and J by 3 bases, and 15 bases separated the two germline ends. Per germline, CDR1 LGHDT and CDR2 YNNKEL (reference sequence). The assay was immunoSEQ multiplex PCR, and TCRdb's table has in-frame clones only and misses some. Of more than 300,000 clones in the sample, about nine tenths were seen once. Sample: PBMCs or T cells enriched from blood (not recorded which). The chain carries TRBV3-1 (or the pseudogene TRBV3-2) and TRBJ1-1, with D possibly being TRBD1 (6 bases). The source is a young woman who had recovered from COVID-19. In DNA form, the CDR3 reads TGTGCCACCTTAGGGGGAGTCGACACTGAAGCTTTCTTT. Protein sequence: CATLGGVDTEAFF.